This TCR beta chain was identified during a study of cytomegalovirus exposure and HLA in healthy donors. Overall study results and limits: It was shown in a later analysis that HLA-associated TCR beta chains were more clonally expanded than other, equally common chains. In an earlier analysis, about 90% or about 30%: the productive usage of most TCR beta V segments.

From germline, CDR1 is MNHEY and CDR2 SVGAGI. Between the trimmed V and J ends, which lost 8 bases and 5 bases, there was a span of 10 bases. This CDR3 is 11 amino acids long. As to this clone: The antigen remains unidentified.

Amplification used 60 Vbeta primers and 13 Jbeta primers. Assay: immunoSEQ multiplex PCR; the TCRdb copy retains only in-frame clones and omits some. The table includes 200,000 to 250,000 clones, under 85% detected once. J is TRBJ2-7 and V is TRBV6-5; D remains unclear. The sequencing input was PBMCs. The TCR sequence derives from a man aged 50-59 years in good health and CMV-seronegative. CDR3 nucleotide sequence: TGTGCCAGCGGCTTTCTGAACGAGCAGTACTTC. It codes for CASGFLNEQYF.